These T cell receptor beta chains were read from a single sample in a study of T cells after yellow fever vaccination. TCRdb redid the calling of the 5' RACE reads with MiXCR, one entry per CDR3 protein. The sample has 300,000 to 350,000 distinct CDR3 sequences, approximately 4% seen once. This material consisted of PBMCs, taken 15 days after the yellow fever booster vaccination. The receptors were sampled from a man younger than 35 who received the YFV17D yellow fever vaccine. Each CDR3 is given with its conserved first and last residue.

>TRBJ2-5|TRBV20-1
CSARILLARDQETQYF
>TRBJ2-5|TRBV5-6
CASSPDQETQYF
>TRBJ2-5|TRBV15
CATSRLPVRETQYF
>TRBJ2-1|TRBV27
CASSFIGTNYNEQFF
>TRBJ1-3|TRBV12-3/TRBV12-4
CASSGRITGNTIYF
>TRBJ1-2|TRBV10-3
CAISESRGYTF
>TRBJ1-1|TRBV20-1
CSASRPDQTSAFF
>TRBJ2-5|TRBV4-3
CASSQESWGETQYF
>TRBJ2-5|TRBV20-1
CSARLPSSGGETQYF
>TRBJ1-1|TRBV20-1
CSARRGEDRSEAFF
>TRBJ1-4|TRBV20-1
CSALRQPDNEKLFF
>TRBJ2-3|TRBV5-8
CASTLGRTDTQYF
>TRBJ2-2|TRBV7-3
CASSLLKTGAGTGELFF
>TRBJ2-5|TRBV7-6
CASSLTPSAGTYQETQYF
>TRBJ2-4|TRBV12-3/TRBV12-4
CASSLSPSRTLLTKNIQYF
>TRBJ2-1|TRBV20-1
CSARGSPLHSYNEQFF
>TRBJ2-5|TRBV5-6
CASSLGRVQTQYF
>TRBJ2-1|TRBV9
CASSLGEAPTNEQFF
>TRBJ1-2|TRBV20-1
CSARGTGYRFGYTF
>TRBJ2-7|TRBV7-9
CASSSWTSGYEQYF
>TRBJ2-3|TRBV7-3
CASSSRTRPYTQYF
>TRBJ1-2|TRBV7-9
CASRLIGAQGGYGYTF
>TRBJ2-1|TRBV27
CASSLSRGYNEQFF
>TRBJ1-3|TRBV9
CASSPRTDPGNTIYF
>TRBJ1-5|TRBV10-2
CASSDMGQGVTPQHF
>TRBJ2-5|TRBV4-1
CASSQDKGGGETQYF
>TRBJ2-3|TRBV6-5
CASSLTVTDTQYF
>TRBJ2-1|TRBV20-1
CSAPDRVGFEQFF
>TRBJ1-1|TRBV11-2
CASSLDPAGTEAFF
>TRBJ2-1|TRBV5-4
CASSLGTREDEQFF
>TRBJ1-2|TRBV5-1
CASSEGQGHGYTF
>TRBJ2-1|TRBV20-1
CSLTSGGAHEQFF
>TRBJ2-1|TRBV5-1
CASSLGTGSNEQFF
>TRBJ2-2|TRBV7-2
CASSSRTGTGELFF